A single sample gave rise to the 20 T cell receptor beta chains below, sequenced in a study of response to subunit inactivated influenza vaccine. Each CDR3 protein is one row after TCRdb ran MiXCR on the RT-PCR reads. This table has about 570,000 distinct CDR3 sequences, around 11% appearing once. This sample also appeared in a second study, on T cells expressing NK-cell markers. That source reports: For TCR beta, cDNA was produced by 5'RACE template switching with UMIs.

The sample here was PBMCs from blood, taken on the day of vaccination. Every receptor here comes from a man aged 45-65 years who received an inactivated influenza vaccine.

This clonotype appeared a few times. The chain is built from TRBV6-5 and TRBJ1-2; perhaps TRBD1 as D (5 bases). V lost 8 bases, J lost 10 bases, and 17 bases lay in between. Germline V gene data show CDR1 as MNHEY and CDR2 as SVGAGI. This CDR3 has 12 residues. The CDR3 spells CASPWAGSNYTF. The CDR3, as DNA: TGTGCCAGCCCCTGGGCAGGGAGCAACTACACCTTC.

This rearrangement joins TRBV9 to TRBJ2-4; the D gene could be TRBD1 or TRBD2 (5 bases each). V was pared by 0 bases and J by 0 bases, with 10 bases between. In germline, CDR1 is SGDLS, CDR2 YYNGEE. This CDR3 has 16 residues. CDR3 nucleotides: TGTGCCAGCAGCGTAGGGGGGTCACAAGCCAAAAACATTCAGTACTTC. Residues: CASSVGGSQAKNIQYF.

The V call is TRBV20-1, the J call TRBJ2-5, with TRBD2 matching 7 bases. From germline, CDR1 is DFQATT and CDR2 SNEGSKA (reference sequence). V dropped 1 base and J dropped 1; count of bases not matched to a gene: 9. The CDR3 extends over 16 amino acids. As DNA, the CDR3 is TGCAGTGCTAGAGTTGCTAGCGGTTCGACCCAAGAGACCCAGTACTTC. Its translation is CSARVASGSTQETQYF.

This clonotype was seen only a few times. This chain connects TRBV5-1 to TRBJ2-1; TRBD2 matches 14 bases. Unmatched junction bases numbered 9, after V lost 4 bases and J lost 0 bases. Looked up from germline, CDR1 is SGHRS and CDR2 is YFSETQ. This CDR3 spans 19 amino acids. The DNA of the CDR3 is TGCGCCAGCAGCAGAGGGACTAGCGGGGGACATCGCTCCTACAATGAGCAGTTCTTC. Protein product: CASSRGTSGGHRSYNEQFF.

This clonotype has more than one count but fewer than ten. The chain combines TRBV7-2 with TRBJ2-7; 7 bases line up with TRBD1. J was trimmed by 2 bases and V by 5 bases; bases with no gene match: 12. This CDR3 region has 16 residues. The germline CDR1 and CDR2 sequences are SGHTA and FQGNSA. This chain's CDR3 is CASSPRGTDRAYEQYF. Here the CDR3 DNA reads TGTGCCAGCAGCCCGAGAGGGACAGACAGGGCCTACGAGCAGTACTTC.

This clonotype has more than one count but fewer than ten. The V gene is TRBV6-5, the J gene TRBJ2-3, with 11 bases identical to TRBD2. Per the germline V gene, CDR1 is MNHEY and CDR2 is SVGAGI. J gave up 6 bases and V 0 bases, and 11 bases lay outside the gene matches. The CDR3 length is 18 residues. The CDR3 reads CASSYSKELAGEPDTQYF. CDR3 coding DNA: TGTGCCAGCAGTTACTCGAAAGAACTAGCGGGAGAACCTGATACGCAGTATTTT.

The rearrangement uses TRBV2 and TRBJ2-6, with no clear D. CDR3 size: 15 residues. Looked up from germline, CDR1 is SNHLY and CDR2 is FYNNEI. V dropped 8 bases and J dropped 2 bases, with 13 bases sitting between them. The DNA of the CDR3 is TGTGCCAGCGTTAGGGAAAGCGCTGGGGCCAACGTCCTGACTTTC. It codes for CASVRESAGANVLTF.

This clonotype was seen a few times. The rearrangement joins TRBV27 to TRBJ2-1; tentatively, D is TRBD1 (6 bases). CDR3 size: 14 residues. The ends were cut back, 6 bases at V and 1 base at J, with 10 bases in the middle. Germline assignment: CDR1 MNHEY and CDR2 SMNVEV (reference sequence). The CDR3 DNA reads as TGTGCCAGCAGGCGACAGGTTTCCTACAATGAGCAGTTCTTC. It yields the protein CASRRQVSYNEQFF.

At least ten counts were recorded for this clonotype. The rearrangement joins TRBV11-2 to TRBJ1-5; perhaps TRBD1 as D (5 bases). The V gene lost 0 bases and the J gene lost 6 bases, with 9 bases spanning the gap. The CDR3 runs to 14 residues. Germline V CDR1 and CDR2: SGHAT, FQNNGV. The CDR3 spells CASSLEAGGQPQHF. The CDR3 DNA follows: TGTGCCAGCAGCTTAGAGGCCGGGGGTCAGCCCCAGCATTTT.

This clonotype was counted between two and nine times. The chain carries TRBV3-1 and TRBJ2-1, with TRBD2 matching 10 bases. This CDR3 region has 18 residues. Germline assignment: CDR1 LGHDT and CDR2 YNNKEL (reference sequence). V was clipped by 4 bases and J by 3 bases; unmatched bases: 12. The CDR3 reads CASSPTPRIAGGYNEQFF. The CDR3 DNA reads as TGTGCCAGCAGCCCTACTCCCCGTATAGCGGGAGGCTACAATGAGCAGTTCTTC.

This clonotype occurred a few times. The V call is TRBV3-1, the J call TRBJ2-7; 7 bases line up with TRBD2. J gave up 6 bases and V 2 bases, and 10 bases lay outside the gene matches. The CDR3 spans 15 residues. Per the germline V gene, CDR1 is LGHDT and CDR2 is YNNKEL (reference sequence). CDR3 DNA: TGTGCCAGCAGCCAATTGGGCGGGAGAAGTAGCGAGCAGTACTTC. Translation gives CASSQLGGRSSEQYF.

The sample holds a few counts of this clonotype. V gene TRBV6-2 or TRBV6-3 combines with J gene TRBJ1-5; no definite D call. Germline loops: CDR1 MNHEY, CDR2 SVGEGT. The length of the CDR3 is 15 residues. The ends were cut back, 7 bases at V and 7 bases at J, with 20 bases in the middle. The chain's CDR3 is CASTPDPRGGQPQHF. The CDR3 nucleotides read TGTGCCAGCACTCCGGATCCTAGAGGAGGGCAGCCCCAGCATTTT.

This clonotype was detected ten times or more. The chain links TRBV5-1 to TRBJ2-2; the D gene is possibly TRBD1 (6 bases). The CDR3 loop spans 15 amino acids. V was cut by 4 bases and J by 6 bases, with 16 bases left in between. The germline gives CDR1 SGHRS, CDR2 YFSETQ. CDR3: CASSHTTGSPGELFF. The CDR3 DNA reads TGCGCCAGCAGCCATACAACAGGGAGCCCCGGGGAGCTGTTTTTT.

The chain couples TRBV6-2 or TRBV6-3 to TRBJ2-3, with D perhaps being TRBD1 or TRBD2 (5 bases each). This CDR3 comprises 15 residues. The V gene's germline CDR1 is MNHEY and CDR2 SVGEGT. Trimming cost V 2 bases and J 3 bases, with 12 bases left between them. DNA of the CDR3: TGTGCCAGCAGTTACGACGGGAAGGGGACAGATACGCAGTATTTT. Translation: CASSYDGKGTDTQYF.

The table lists this clonotype with a few counts. The genes are TRBV5-1 and TRBJ1-1; TRBD1 matches at 7 bases. The V gene end was trimmed by 4 bases and the J gene end by 8 bases; junction bases not matched to a gene: 17. The CDR3 covers 16 residues. CDR1 and CDR2 from the germline V gene are SGHRS and YFSETQ. CDR3 amino acids: CASSPYRQGLGEEAFF. The DNA for the CDR3 is TGCGCCAGCAGCCCTTACCGACAGGGACTAGGGGAGGAAGCTTTCTTT. Variable domain in full (rest from reference TRBV5-1 and TRBJ1-1): KAGVTQTPRYLIKTRGQQVTLSCSPISGHRSVSWYQQTPGQGLQFLFEYFSETQRNKGNFPGRFSGRQFSNSRSEMNVSTLELGDSALYLCASSPYRQGLGEEAFFGQGTRLTVV.

This chain uses TRBV7-2 with TRBJ2-4; 9 positions agree with TRBD1. CDR1 is SGHTA, CDR2 FQGNSA, per germline. The CDR3 spans 13 residues. V shed 4 bases, J shed 5 bases, and the junction held 0 bases outside the gene matches. This chain's CDR3 is CASSYRGQNIQYF. The CDR3 nucleotides read TGTGCCAGCAGCTACAGGGGGCAAAACATTCAGTACTTC.

This clonotype appeared a few times. This rearrangement joins TRBV12-3 or TRBV12-4 to TRBJ2-5; maybe TRBD2 (6 bases). The germline V and J ends were trimmed by 2 bases and 7 bases, with 11 bases remaining between them. The CDR3 consists of 13 residues. This CDR3 is CASSLRREGTQYF. CDR3 bases: TGTGCCAGCAGTTTAAGGAGGGAAGGGACCCAGTACTTC.

This clonotype was observed a few times. The rearrangement uses TRBV7-2 and TRBJ2-3; a weak D match, TRBD1 (6 bases). The CDR3 runs to 14 residues. Trimming shortened V by 4 bases and J by 2 bases, and 10 bases separated the two germline ends. Looked up from germline, CDR1 is SGHTA and CDR2 is FQGNSA. The CDR3 DNA reads as TGTGCCAGCAGCTACAGGGCCCCCACAGATACGCAGTATTTT. Amino acid sequence: CASSYRAPTDTQYF.

The gene calls are TRBV5-1 and TRBJ2-3; 8 bases match TRBD2. V was clipped by 0 bases and J by 2 bases; unmatched bases: 5. Germline V gene data show CDR1 as SGHRS and CDR2 as YFSETQ. CDR3 length: 16 amino acids. For the CDR3, the DNA is TGCGCCAGCAGCTTGGGGAGCGGGGGATTCACAGATACGCAGTATTTT. This gives the protein CASSLGSGGFTDTQYF. Based on the CDR3 plus reference TRBV5-1 and TRBJ2-3, the full variable domain is KAGVTQTPRYLIKTRGQQVTLSCSPISGHRSVSWYQQTPGQGLQFLFEYFSETQRNKGNFPGRFSGRQFSNSRSEMNVSTLELGDSALYLCASSLGSGGFTDTQYFGPGTRLTVL.

The J gene is TRBJ1-5, the V gene TRBV4-3, with a tentative D call TRBD1 (5 bases). The CDR3 extends over 15 amino acids. Looked up from germline, CDR1 is LGHNA and CDR2 is YSLEER. The V end lost 0 bases, the J end lost 7 bases, and 13 bases lay between the germline ends. The CDR3: CASSQDWTSVQPQHF. The DNA of the CDR3 is TGCGCCAGCAGCCAAGATTGGACAAGCGTCCAGCCCCAGCATTTT.